This T cell receptor (beta chain) was identified during a study of beta chain features in type 1 diabetes. Study conclusions and caveats: Any role of HLA type in TCRB rearrangement remained unresolved here. Moderate but significant shortening of TCRB CDR3s was recorded in all four CD4+ subsets from Type 1 diabetes patients.

In regard to this clone: Its antigen is not known.

The isolated RNA, all of it, was reverse transcribed, so expressed TCRB transcripts were what got sequenced. Sequencing was performed with immunoSEQ multiplex PCR; in TCRdb, only in-frame clones are kept and a portion is missing. The sample carries 640,000 or so clones, around an eighth recorded once. Germline CDR1 KGHSH, CDR2 LQKENI. The CDR3 length is 14 residues. The V end lost 3 bases, the J end lost 3 bases, and 12 bases lay between the germline ends. The chain combines TRBV18 with TRBJ2-7; weak D call: TRBD2 (5 bases). Sequenced material: naive CD4+ T cells from blood. The clonotype originates from a man aged 18-30 years with type 1 diabetes. The CDR3 is CASSPGSQDYEQYF. CDR3 nucleotide sequence: TGTGCCAGCTCACCGGGGAGTCAGGACTACGAGCAGTACTTC. The complete variable domain, with remaining parts taken from reference TRBV18 and TRBJ2-7, reads NAGVMQNPRHLVRRRGQEARLRCSPMKGHSHVYWYRQLPEEGLKFMVYLQKENIIDESGMPKERFSAEFPKEGPSILRIQQVVRGDSAAYFCASSPGSQDYEQYFGPGTRLTVT.